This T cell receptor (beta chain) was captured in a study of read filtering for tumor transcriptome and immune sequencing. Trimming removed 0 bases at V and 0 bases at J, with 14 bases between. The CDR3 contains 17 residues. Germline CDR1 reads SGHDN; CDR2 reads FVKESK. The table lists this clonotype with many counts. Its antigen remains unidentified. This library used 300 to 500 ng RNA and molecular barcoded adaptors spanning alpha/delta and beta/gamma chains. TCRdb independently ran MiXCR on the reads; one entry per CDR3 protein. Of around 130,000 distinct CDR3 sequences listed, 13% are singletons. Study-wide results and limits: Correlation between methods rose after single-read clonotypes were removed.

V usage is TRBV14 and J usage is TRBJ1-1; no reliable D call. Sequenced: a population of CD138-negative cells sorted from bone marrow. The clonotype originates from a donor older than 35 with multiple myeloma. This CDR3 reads CASSQEGRRRMNTEAFF. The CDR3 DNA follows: TGTGCCAGCAGCCAAGAGGGCAGGCGACGAATGAACACTGAAGCTTTCTTT.